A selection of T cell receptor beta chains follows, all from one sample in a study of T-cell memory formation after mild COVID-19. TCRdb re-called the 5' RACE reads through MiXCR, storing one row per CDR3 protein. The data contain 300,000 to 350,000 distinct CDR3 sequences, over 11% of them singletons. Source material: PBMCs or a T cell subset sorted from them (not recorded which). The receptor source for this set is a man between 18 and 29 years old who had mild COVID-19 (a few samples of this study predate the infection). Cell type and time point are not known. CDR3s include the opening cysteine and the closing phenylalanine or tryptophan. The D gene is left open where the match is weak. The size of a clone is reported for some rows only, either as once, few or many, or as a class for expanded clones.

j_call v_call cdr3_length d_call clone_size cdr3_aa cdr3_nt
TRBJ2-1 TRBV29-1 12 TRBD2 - CSVGTNMNEQFF TGCAGCGTCGGGACTAATATGAATGAGCAGTTCTTC
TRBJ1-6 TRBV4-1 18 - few CASSQDPLGSTYNSPLHF TGCGCCAGCAGCCAAGATCCGTTGGGGAGCACCTATAATTCACCCCTCCACTTT
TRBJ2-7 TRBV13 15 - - CASSAGGRTTYEQYF TGTGCCAGCAGCGCCGGGGGACGGACCACCTACGAGCAGTACTTC
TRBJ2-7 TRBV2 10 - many CASRKGEQYF TGTGCCAGCCGGAAGGGCGAGCAGTACTTC
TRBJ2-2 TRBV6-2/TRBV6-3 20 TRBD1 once CASSYLLQITGQGATGELFF TGTGCAAGCAGTTACTTACTTCAAATTACGGGACAGGGGGCGACCGGGGAGCTGTTTTTT
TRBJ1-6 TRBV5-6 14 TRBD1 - CASSRYRGASPLHF TGTGCCAGCAGCCGCTACAGGGGCGCCTCACCCCTCCACTTT
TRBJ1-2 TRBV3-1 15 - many CASSQGRGVEYGYTF TGTGCCAGCAGCCAAGGCCGGGGGGTGGAGTATGGCTACACCTTC
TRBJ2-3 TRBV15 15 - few CATRPQRRSTDTQYF TGTGCCACCAGGCCTCAGCGGAGGAGCACAGATACGCAGTATTTT
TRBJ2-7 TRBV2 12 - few CASSEGLYEQYF TGTGCCAGCAGTGAAGGACTGTACGAGCAGTACTTC
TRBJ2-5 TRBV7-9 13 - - CASSQDRQETQYF TGTGCCAGCAGCCAAGACAGGCAAGAGACCCAGTACTTC